One and the same sample provided the 27 T cell receptor beta chains below, sequenced in a study of T-cell memory formation after mild COVID-19. TCRdb redid the calling of the 5' RACE reads with MiXCR, one entry per CDR3 protein. The table includes under 35,000 distinct CDR3 sequences, approximately 7.4% detected once. Sequenced sample: PBMCs or a T cell subset sorted from them (not recorded which). Every receptor here comes from an adult woman who had mild COVID-19 (a few samples of this study predate the infection). Cell type and time point are not known.

In this sample, this clonotype turned up many times. The rearrangement joins TRBV7-8 to TRBJ2-7, with 12 bases lining up with TRBD2. With V trimmed by 4 bases and J by 6 bases, 4 bases remained unmatched. The germline CDR1 and CDR2 sequences are SGHVS and FQNEAQ. The CDR3 is 14 amino acids. For the CDR3, the DNA is TGTGCCAGCAGCTCCCTGACTAGCGGGAGCGAGCAGTACTTC. Protein product: CASSSLTSGSEQYF.

This clonotype was counted ten times or more. CDR3 sequence (DNA): TGTGCCACCAGTGCATTCAGCACAGATACGCAGTATTTT. Amino acids: CATSAFSTDTQYF. The genes are TRBV24-1 and TRBJ2-3; D gene ambiguous. The V end was cut by 5 bases, the J end by 0 bases, with 5 bases between. CDR3 length: 13 residues. Germline V lookup: CDR1 KGHDR, CDR2 SFDVKD.

This clonotype was seen ten or more times. CDR3: CASTRQYNSPLHF. For the CDR3, the DNA is TGTGCCAGCACGAGACAGTATAATTCACCCCTCCACTTT. This rearrangement joins TRBV2 to TRBJ1-6; D perhaps matches TRBD1 (5 bases). Germline CDR1 and CDR2: SNHLY and FYNNEI. V lost 7 bases and J 4 bases, leaving 8 bases between the germline ends. The CDR3 loop spans 13 amino acids.

This clonotype was seen ten or more times. The V call is TRBV7-8, the J call TRBJ2-7; possibly TRBD1 for D (5 bases). Trimming removed 5 bases from V and 2 bases from J, with 22 bases in between. Germline assignment: CDR1 SGHVS and CDR2 FQNEAQ. The CDR3 runs 17 residues. DNA of the CDR3: TGTGCCAGCAGCCCACAGGATATGGTGGGTTATACCTACGAGCAGTACTTC. It specifies CASSPQDMVGYTYEQYF.

This clonotype was counted at least ten times. V is TRBV7-6 and J is TRBJ1-1; TRBD1 aligns across 8 bases. The CDR3 is made up of 16 amino acids. Germline CDR1 reads SGHVS; CDR2 reads FNYEAQ. The junction had 12 bases not matched to a gene; V was cut back by 4 bases and J by 5 bases. The CDR3 sequence: CASSSRATGGRTEAFF. Here the CDR3 DNA reads TGTGCCAGCAGCTCCCGTGCCACAGGGGGGCGGACTGAAGCTTTCTTT.

This clonotype was picked up many times. The CDR3 nucleotides read TGCGCCAGCAGCCAAGTTTTACGGCAGCCCCAGCATTTT. Its translation: CASSQVLRQPQHF. The V gene is TRBV4-3, the J gene TRBJ1-5; D is ambiguous. The CDR3 totals 13 residues. Trimming took off 1 base at V and 7 bases at J, with 8 bases between the two ends. CDR1 LGHNA and CDR2 YSLEER come from the germline V gene.

This clonotype appeared a few times. The chain combines TRBV6-5 with TRBJ1-2, with D possibly matching TRBD1 (5 bases). The CDR3 has 11 amino acids. Germline V gene sequence: CDR1 MNHEY, CDR2 SVGAGI. The V and J ends lost 4 bases and 13 bases respectively, with 13 bases between them. CDR3 sequence reads: CASSSGTLSTF. The DNA of the CDR3 is TGTGCCAGCAGTTCAGGGACGTTAAGCACCTTC.

The sample holds many counts of this clonotype. At one end, the junction sequence differs from germline, possibly due to a read error. CDR3 residues: CSAHPGTPSRGGLDF. In DNA, the CDR3 is TGCAGTGCTCACCCCGGGACTCCGTCCAGAGGGGGGTTGGATTTT. The rearrangement uses TRBV20-1 and TRBJ2-3; D could derive from TRBD1 or TRBD2 (6 bases each). Germline V CDR1 and CDR2: DFQATT, SNEGSKA (reference sequence). CDR3 length: 15 amino acids.

Many counts were recorded for this clonotype. The V and J genes are TRBV2 and TRBJ1-3, with D possibly matching TRBD1 (5 bases). V dropped 5 bases and J dropped 0 bases, with 8 bases sitting between them. From germline, CDR1 is SNHLY and CDR2 FYNNEI. The CDR3 is 14 residues long. CDR3 bases: TGTGCCAGCAGTCTTGACAGCTCTGGAAACACCATATATTTT. Encoded protein: CASSLDSSGNTIYF.

This clonotype was recorded many times. The rearrangement joins TRBV7-2 to TRBJ1-6; D possibly corresponds to TRBD1 (5 bases). The V and J ends lost 1 base and 7 bases respectively, with 14 bases between them. Germline assignment: CDR1 SGHTA and CDR2 FQGNSA. The CDR3 is 16 amino acids. The CDR3 sequence is CASSLVWGVTNSPLHF. In DNA, the CDR3 is TGTGCCAGCAGCTTAGTTTGGGGGGTCACGAATTCACCCCTCCACTTT.

By sample fraction, this clonotype is medium-sized. The V gene is TRBV5-1, the J gene TRBJ1-2, with D possibly being TRBD1 (6 bases). V gave up 1 base and J gave up 4 bases, with 11 bases separating them. This CDR3 comprises 14 residues. Germline V CDR1 and CDR2: SGHRS, YFSETQ. CDR3 loop: CASSLTTGSYGYTF. The CDR3 DNA reads TGCGCCAGCAGCTTGACGACAGGCAGCTATGGCTACACCTTC.

In its sample, this clonotype was seen many times. The gene calls are TRBV5-1 and TRBJ1-4, with D unclear. The V gene's germline CDR1 is SGHRS and CDR2 YFSETQ. Trimming removed 1 base from V and 8 bases from J, with 9 bases in between. The CDR3 sequence is 13 residues long. Here the CDR3 DNA reads TGCGCCAGCAGCTTGTCAGGAAACGAAAAACTGTTTTTT. Translated: CASSLSGNEKLFF.

The chain employs TRBV25-1 and TRBJ2-3; D is perhaps TRBD1 or TRBD2 (5 bases each). The germline V gene has CDR1 MGHDK and CDR2 SYGVNS. Between the trimmed V and J ends, which lost 7 bases and 3 bases, there was a span of 17 bases. This CDR3 comprises 15 residues. CDR3 nucleotide sequence: TGTGCCAGCACTCGAGGGAGAGGGGAGACAGATACGCAGTATTTT. Protein sequence: CASTRGRGETDTQYF.

This clonotype has a count of ten or more. The chain's CDR3 is CASSDRTSGSANTGELFF. The CDR3 bases are TGTGCCAGCAGTGACAGGACTAGCGGGAGCGCGAACACCGGGGAGCTGTTTTTT. The chain joins TRBV25-1 to TRBJ2-2, with 13 bases aligning to TRBD2. With V trimmed by 3 bases and J by 0 bases, 4 bases remained unmatched. CDR1 MGHDK and CDR2 SYGVNS come from the germline V gene. The CDR3 totals 18 residues.

In this sample, this clonotype turned up many times. V usage is TRBV20-1 and J usage is TRBJ2-5, with a weak D call TRBD1 (6 bases). The CDR3 spans 16 residues. Germline V gene sequence: CDR1 DFQATT, CDR2 SNEGSKA (reference sequence). Trimming cost V 3 bases and J 2 bases, with 19 bases left between them. The CDR3 bases are TGCAGTGCTAGCCGTCGGTTCCGGGACAAACAAGAGACCCAGTACTTC. This translates into CSASRRFRDKQETQYF.

At least ten counts were recorded for this clonotype. V is TRBV24-1 and J is TRBJ1-1; no reliable D call. The CDR3 is 13 amino acids. CDR1 and CDR2 from the germline V gene are KGHDR and SFDVKD. The V and J ends lost 5 bases and 3 bases respectively, with 9 bases between them. Written as DNA, the CDR3 is TGTGCCACCAGTGCGTATGAGGACACTGAAGCTTTCTTT. This codes for CATSAYEDTEAFF.

This clonotype was detected many times. The chain is built from TRBV12-3 or TRBV12-4 and TRBJ2-3; D is ambiguous. V was cut by 6 bases and J by 4 bases, with 14 bases left in between. This CDR3 is built from 14 residues. The CDR3 nucleotides read TGTGCCAGCAGCTTCTTAGCTGTAGCAGATACGCAGTATTTT. Translation gives CASSFLAVADTQYF.

This clonotype was observed at least ten times. The rearrangement uses TRBV25-1 and TRBJ2-5; 7 nucleotides line up with TRBD2. V was pared by 5 bases and J by 1 base, with 10 bases of the junction left unmatched. Germline CDR1 reads MGHDK; CDR2 reads SYGVNS. This CDR3 comprises 16 residues. The CDR3 reads CASSPGGERAQETQYF. The CDR3 DNA reads TGTGCCAGCAGTCCTGGGGGGGAAAGAGCCCAAGAGACCCAGTACTTC.

This clonotype was counted many times. The genes are TRBV4-2 and TRBJ1-4; 9 nucleotides line up with TRBD1. The CDR3 length is 15 residues. V lost 2 bases to trimming and J lost 4 bases; unmatched junction nucleotides: 2. From germline, CDR1 is LGHNA and CDR2 YNFKEQ. The CDR3 protein is CASSQRTGDNEKLFF. The DNA of the CDR3 is TGTGCCAGCAGCCAAAGGACAGGGGATAATGAAAAACTGTTTTTT.

In this sample, this clonotype turned up a few times. This chain joins TRBV27 and TRBJ2-2, with no clear D. Trimming shortened V by 7 bases and J by 6 bases, and 9 bases separated the two germline ends. This CDR3 spans 12 amino acids. Germline V gene lookup returns CDR1 MNHEY and CDR2 SMNVEV (reference sequence). CDR3 DNA: TGTGCCAGCACGCGGCCCCCCGGGGAGCTGTTTTTT. Its protein product is CASTRPPGELFF.

Ten or more counts support this clonotype. The chain joins TRBV10-3 to TRBJ2-7; 9 bases match TRBD1. CDR3 length: 12 residues. Germline CDR1 is ENHRY and CDR2 is SYGVKD. V trimming: 8 bases; J trimming: 2 bases; junction bases outside the gene matches: 1. DNA for the CDR3: TGTGCCATCGGGACAGGGACCTACGAGCAGTACTTC. It yields the protein CAIGTGTYEQYF.

This clonotype has ten or more counts. The rearrangement joins TRBV3-1 to TRBJ1-2; D uncertain. Trimming shortened V by 0 bases and J by 7 bases, and 6 bases separated the two germline ends. Germline V gene data show CDR1 as LGHDT and CDR2 as YNNKEL (reference sequence). This CDR3 spans 12 amino acids. This CDR3 reads CASSQDLRGYTF. The CDR3 DNA follows: TGTGCCAGCAGCCAAGATCTACGTGGCTACACCTTC.

This clonotype was seen at least ten times. This CDR3 is CSARASLVPGGGPNEQFF. DNA for the CDR3: TGCAGTGCTAGAGCATCCCTCGTTCCTGGCGGGGGGCCTAATGAGCAGTTCTTC. The V and J genes are TRBV20-1 and TRBJ2-1; 8 bases align to TRBD2. The CDR3 is made up of 18 amino acids. The V segment lost 1 base and the J segment 7 bases; nucleotides outside the gene matches: 18. CDR1 and CDR2 (germline): DFQATT, SNEGSKA (reference sequence).

The chain recombines TRBV20-1 with TRBJ1-2; perhaps TRBD1 as D (5 bases). The CDR3 extends over 13 amino acids. V shed 6 bases and J shed 4 bases, with 15 bases lying between them. CDR1 is DFQATT and CDR2 is SNEGSKA in the germline V gene (reference sequence). CDR3: CSAPPREGYGYTF. CDR3 coding DNA: TGCAGTGCCCCCCCCAGGGAAGGCTATGGCTACACCTTC.

This clonotype was counted ten times or more. V is TRBV29-1 and J is TRBJ2-5, with D perhaps TRBD1 or TRBD2 (5 bases each). The CDR3 totals 13 residues. In germline, CDR1 is SQVTM, CDR2 ANQGSEA. Trimming cost V 4 bases and J 3 bases, with 12 bases left between them. CDR3 amino acids: CSVVGGSKETQYF. CDR3 bases: TGCAGCGTTGTTGGGGGATCCAAAGAGACCCAGTACTTC.

In DNA form, the CDR3 reads TGTGCCAGCAGCCAAAGCACGAGAGAAGCTTTCTTT. Translated, it gives CASSQSTREAFF. This chain connects TRBV3-1 to TRBJ1-1, with D unclear. The CDR3 is 12 amino acids. Germline V lookup: CDR1 LGHDT, CDR2 YNNKEL (reference sequence). V lost 2 bases to trimming and J lost 8 bases, with 9 bases between them.

This clonotype was seen at least ten times. The CDR3 nucleotides read TGTGCCAGCAGCACAAAGGGGTCGGGGGGCGGTGATGAGCAGTTCTTC. This gives the protein CASSTKGSGGGDEQFF. The J gene is TRBJ2-1, the V gene TRBV12-3 or TRBV12-4; a weak D match, TRBD2 (7 bases). Trimming left V 6 bases short and J 8 bases short, with 23 bases between. This CDR3 has 16 amino acids.